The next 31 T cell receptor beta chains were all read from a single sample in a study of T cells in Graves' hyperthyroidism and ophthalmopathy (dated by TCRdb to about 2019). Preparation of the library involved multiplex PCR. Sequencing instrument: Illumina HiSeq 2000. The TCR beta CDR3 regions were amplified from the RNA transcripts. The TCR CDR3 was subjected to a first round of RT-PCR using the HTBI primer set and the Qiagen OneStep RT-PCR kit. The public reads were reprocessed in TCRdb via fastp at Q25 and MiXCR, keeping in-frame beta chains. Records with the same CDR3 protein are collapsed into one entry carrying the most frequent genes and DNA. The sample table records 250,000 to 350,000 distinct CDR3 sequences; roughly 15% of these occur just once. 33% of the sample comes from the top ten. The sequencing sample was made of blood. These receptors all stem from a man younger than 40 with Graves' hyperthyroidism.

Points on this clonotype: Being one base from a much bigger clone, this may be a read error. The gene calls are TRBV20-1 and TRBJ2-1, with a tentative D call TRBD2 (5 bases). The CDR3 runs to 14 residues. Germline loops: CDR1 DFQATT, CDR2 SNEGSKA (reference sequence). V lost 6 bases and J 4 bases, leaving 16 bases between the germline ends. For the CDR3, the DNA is TGCAGTGCGAACTCTGGCGGGTCTTACAATGAGCAGTTCTTC. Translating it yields CSANSGGSYNEQFF.

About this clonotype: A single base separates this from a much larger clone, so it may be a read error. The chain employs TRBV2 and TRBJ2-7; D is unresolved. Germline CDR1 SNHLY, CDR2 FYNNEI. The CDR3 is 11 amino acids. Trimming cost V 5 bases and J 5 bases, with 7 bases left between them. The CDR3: CASSPNDEQYF. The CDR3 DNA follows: TGTGCCAGCAGTCCGAATGACGAGCAGTACTTC.

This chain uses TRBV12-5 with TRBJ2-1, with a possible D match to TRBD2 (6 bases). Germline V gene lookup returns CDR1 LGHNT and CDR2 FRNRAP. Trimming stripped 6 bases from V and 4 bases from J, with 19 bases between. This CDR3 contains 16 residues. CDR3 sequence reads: CASGSPPGTLYNEQFF. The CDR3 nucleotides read TGTGCTAGTGGCTCCCCACCGGGGACTTTATACAATGAGCAGTTCTTC.

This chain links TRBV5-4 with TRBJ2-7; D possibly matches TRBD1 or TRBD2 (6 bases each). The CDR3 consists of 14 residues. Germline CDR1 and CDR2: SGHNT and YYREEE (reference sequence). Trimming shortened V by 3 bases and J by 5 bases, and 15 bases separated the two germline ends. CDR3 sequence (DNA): TGTGCCAGCAGCTCCGGACCAAGGGGGGACGAGCAGTACTTC. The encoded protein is CASSSGPRGDEQYF. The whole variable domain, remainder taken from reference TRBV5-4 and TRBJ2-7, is ETGVTQSPTHLIKTRGQQVTLRCSSQSGHNTVSWYQQALGQGPQFIFQYYREEENGRGNFPPRFSGLQFPNYSSELNVNALELDDSALYLCASSSGPRGDEQYFGPGTRLTVT.

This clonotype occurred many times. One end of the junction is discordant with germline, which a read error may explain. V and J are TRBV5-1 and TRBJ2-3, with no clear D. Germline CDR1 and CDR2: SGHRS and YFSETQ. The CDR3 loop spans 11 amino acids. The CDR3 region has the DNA TGTGCCAGCAGTTTAGGAGATACGCAGTATTTT. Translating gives CASSLGDTQYF.

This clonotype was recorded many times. Written as DNA, the CDR3 is TGTGCCAGCAGCTTAGGCCTGGGGGGGAGGACCACTGAAGCTTTCTTT. It specifies CASSLGLGGRTTEAFF. The V call is TRBV13, the J call TRBJ1-1; D is perhaps TRBD1 (5 bases). This CDR3 is 16 amino acids long. V dropped 0 bases and J dropped 4 bases, with 15 bases sitting between them. Germline CDR1 is PRHDT and CDR2 is FYEKMQ (reference sequence).

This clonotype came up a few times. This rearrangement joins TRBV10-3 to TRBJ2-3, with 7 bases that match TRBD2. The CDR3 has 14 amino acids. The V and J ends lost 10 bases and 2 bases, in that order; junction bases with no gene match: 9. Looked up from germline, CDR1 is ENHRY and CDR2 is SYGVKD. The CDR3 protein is CATGLEETTDTQYF. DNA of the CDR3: TGTGCCACCGGACTAGAAGAGACCACAGATACGCAGTATTTT.

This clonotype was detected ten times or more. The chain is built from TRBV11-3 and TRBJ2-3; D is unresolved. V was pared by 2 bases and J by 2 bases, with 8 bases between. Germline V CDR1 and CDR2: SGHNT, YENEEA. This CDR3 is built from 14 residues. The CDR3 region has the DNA TGTGCCAGCAGCTTAAGTCCATACACAGATACGCAGTATTTT. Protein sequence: CASSLSPYTDTQYF. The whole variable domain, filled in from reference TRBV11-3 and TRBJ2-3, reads EAGVVQSPRYKIIEKKQPVAFWCNPISGHNTLYWYLQNLGQGPELLIRYENEEAVDDSQLPKDRFSAERLKGVDSTLKIQPAELGDSAVYLCASSLSPYTDTQYFGPGTRLTVL.

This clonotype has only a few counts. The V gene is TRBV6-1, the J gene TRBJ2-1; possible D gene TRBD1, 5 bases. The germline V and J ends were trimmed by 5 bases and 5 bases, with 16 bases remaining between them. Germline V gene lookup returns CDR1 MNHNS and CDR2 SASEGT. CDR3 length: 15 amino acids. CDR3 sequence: CASSFFLDTNNEQFF. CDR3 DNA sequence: TGTGCCAGCAGTTTCTTCCTGGACACAAACAATGAGCAGTTCTTC.

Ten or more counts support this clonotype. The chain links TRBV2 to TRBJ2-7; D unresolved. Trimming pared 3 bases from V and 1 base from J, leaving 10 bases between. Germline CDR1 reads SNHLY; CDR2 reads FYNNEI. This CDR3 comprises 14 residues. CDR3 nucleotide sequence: TGTGCCAGCAGTGAGATAGACGTTTCCTACGAGCAGTACTTC. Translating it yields CASSEIDVSYEQYF.

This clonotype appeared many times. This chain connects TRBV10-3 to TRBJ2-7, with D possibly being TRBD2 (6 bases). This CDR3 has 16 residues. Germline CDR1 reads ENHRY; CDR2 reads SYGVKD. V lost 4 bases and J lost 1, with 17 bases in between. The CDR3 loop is CAISVEGGDTSYEQYF. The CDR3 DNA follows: TGTGCCATCAGTGTGGAGGGCGGAGACACTTCCTACGAGCAGTACTTC.

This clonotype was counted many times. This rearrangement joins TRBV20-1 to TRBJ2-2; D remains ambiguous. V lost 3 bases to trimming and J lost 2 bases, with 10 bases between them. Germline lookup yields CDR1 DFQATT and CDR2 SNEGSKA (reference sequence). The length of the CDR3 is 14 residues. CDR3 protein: CSASRGINTGELFF. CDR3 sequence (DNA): TGCAGTGCTAGTCGTGGGATAAACACCGGGGAGCTGTTTTTT.

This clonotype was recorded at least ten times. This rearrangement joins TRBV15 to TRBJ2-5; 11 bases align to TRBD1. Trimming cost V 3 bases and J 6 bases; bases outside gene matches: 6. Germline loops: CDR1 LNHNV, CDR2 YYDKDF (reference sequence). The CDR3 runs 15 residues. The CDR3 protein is CATSRDRGRFQTQYF. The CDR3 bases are TGTGCCACCAGCAGGGACAGGGGGCGTTTTCAGACCCAGTACTTC.

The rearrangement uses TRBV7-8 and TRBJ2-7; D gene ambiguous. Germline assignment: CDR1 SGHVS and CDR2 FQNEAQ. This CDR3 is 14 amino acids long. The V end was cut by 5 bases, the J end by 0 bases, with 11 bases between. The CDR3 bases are TGTGCCAGCAGCCGAATCCGGAGCTCCTACGAGCAGTACTTC. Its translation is CASSRIRSSYEQYF. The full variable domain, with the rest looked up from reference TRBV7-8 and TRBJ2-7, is GAGVSQSPRYKVAKRGQDVALRCDPISGHVSLFWYQQALGQGPEFLTYFQNEAQLDKSGLPSDRFFAERPEGSVSTLKIQRTQQEDSAVYLCASSRIRSSYEQYFGPGTRLTVT.

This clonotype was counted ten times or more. For the CDR3, the DNA is TGTGCCAGCAGTGACCTCATCTTATACGAGCAGTACTTC. Amino acid sequence: CASSDLILYEQYF. The chain couples TRBV2 to TRBJ2-7; unclear D gene. Germline CDR1 is SNHLY and CDR2 is FYNNEI. The V end was cut by 3 bases, the J end by 4 bases, with 10 bases between. The CDR3 length is 13 residues.

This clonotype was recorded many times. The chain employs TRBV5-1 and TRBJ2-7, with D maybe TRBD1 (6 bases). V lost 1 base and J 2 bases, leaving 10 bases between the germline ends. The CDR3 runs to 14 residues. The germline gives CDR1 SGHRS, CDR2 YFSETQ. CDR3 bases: TGCGCCAGCAGCTTGACAGGGCCAACCTACGAGCAGTACTTC. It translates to CASSLTGPTYEQYF.

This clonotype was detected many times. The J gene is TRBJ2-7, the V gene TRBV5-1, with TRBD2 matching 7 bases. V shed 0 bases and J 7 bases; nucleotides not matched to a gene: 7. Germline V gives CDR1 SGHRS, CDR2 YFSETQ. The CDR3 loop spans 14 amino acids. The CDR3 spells CASSLGLALEEQYF. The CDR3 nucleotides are TGCGCCAGCAGCTTGGGACTAGCTCTGGAAGAGCAGTACTTC.

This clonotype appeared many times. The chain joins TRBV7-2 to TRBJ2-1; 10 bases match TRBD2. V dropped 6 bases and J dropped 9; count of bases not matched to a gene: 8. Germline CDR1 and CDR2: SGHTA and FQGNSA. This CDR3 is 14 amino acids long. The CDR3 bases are TGTGCCAGCAGGGAGCGGGAGGGCCAACGTGAGCAGTTCTTC. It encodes CASREREGQREQFF.

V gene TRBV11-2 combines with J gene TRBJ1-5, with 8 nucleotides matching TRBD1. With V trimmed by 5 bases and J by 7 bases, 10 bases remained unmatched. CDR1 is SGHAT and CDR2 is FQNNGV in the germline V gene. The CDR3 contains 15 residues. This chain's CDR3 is CASSPDRGTHQPQHF. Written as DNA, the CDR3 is TGTGCCAGCAGCCCAGACAGGGGTACGCACCAGCCCCAGCATTTT.

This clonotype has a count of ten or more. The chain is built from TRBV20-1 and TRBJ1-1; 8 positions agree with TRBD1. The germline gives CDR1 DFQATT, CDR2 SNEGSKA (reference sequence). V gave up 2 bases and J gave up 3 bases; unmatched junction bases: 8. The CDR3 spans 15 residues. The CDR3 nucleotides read TGCAGTGCTAGACCAGGGGGCAGGGTGGACACTGAAGCTTTCTTT. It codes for CSARPGGRVDTEAFF.

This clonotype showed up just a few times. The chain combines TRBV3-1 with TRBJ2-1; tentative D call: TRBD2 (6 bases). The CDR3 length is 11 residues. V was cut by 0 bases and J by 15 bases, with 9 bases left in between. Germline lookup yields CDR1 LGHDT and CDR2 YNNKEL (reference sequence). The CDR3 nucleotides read TGTGCCAGCAGCCAAGAGGGACTGAGGTTCTTC. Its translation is CASSQEGLRFF.

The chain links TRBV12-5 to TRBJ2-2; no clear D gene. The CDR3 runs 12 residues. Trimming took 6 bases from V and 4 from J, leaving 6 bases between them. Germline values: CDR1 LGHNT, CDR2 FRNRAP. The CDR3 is CASGGSTGELFF. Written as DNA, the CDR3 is TGTGCTAGTGGCGGCAGCACCGGGGAGCTGTTTTTT. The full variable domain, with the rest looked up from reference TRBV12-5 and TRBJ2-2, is DARVTQTPRHKVTEMGQEVTMRCQPILGHNTVFWYRQTMMQGLELLAYFRNRAPLDDSGMPKDRFSAEMPDATLATLKIQPSEPRDSAVYFCASGGSTGELFFGEGSRLTVL.

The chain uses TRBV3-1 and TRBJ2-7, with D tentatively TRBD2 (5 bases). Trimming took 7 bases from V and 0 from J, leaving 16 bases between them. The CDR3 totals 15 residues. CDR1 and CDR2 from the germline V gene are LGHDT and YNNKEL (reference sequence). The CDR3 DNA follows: TGTGCCAGCACCGCCCGGGAACAGAGCTCCTACGAGCAGTACTTC. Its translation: CASTAREQSSYEQYF.

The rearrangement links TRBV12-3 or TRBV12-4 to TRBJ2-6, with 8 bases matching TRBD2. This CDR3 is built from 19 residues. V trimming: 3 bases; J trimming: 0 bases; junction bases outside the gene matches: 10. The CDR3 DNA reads TGTGCCAGCAGTTTGCTCGGGGGGGAGAGGAGCTCTGGGGCCAACGTCCTGACTTTC. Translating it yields CASSLLGGERSSGANVLTF.

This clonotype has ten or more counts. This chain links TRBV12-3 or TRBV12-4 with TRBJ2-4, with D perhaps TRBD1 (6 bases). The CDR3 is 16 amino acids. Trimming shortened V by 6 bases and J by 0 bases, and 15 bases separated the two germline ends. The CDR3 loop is CASSPPRGLAKNIQYF. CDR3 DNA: TGTGCCAGCAGCCCCCCTAGGGGGTTAGCCAAAAACATTCAGTACTTC.

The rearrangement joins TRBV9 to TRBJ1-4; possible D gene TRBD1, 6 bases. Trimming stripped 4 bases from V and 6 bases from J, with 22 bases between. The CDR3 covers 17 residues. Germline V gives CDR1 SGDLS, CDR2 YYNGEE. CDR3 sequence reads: CASSPRGGGHRHEKLFF. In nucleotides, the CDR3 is TGTGCCAGCAGCCCCCGGGGGGGGGGCCATAGGCATGAAAAACTGTTTTTT.

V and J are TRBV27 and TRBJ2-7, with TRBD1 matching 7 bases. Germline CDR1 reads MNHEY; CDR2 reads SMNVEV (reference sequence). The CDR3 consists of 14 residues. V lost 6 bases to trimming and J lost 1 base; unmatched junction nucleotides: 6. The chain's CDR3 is CASRTGRRSYEQYF. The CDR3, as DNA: TGTGCCAGCAGGACAGGGCGTCGGTCCTACGAGCAGTACTTC.

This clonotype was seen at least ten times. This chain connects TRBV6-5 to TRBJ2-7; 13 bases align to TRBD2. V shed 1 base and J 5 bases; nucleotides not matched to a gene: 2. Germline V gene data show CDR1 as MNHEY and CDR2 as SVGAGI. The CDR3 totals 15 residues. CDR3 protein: CASSYFGLAGDEQYF. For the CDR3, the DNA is TGTGCCAGCAGTTACTTCGGACTAGCGGGGGACGAGCAGTACTTC.

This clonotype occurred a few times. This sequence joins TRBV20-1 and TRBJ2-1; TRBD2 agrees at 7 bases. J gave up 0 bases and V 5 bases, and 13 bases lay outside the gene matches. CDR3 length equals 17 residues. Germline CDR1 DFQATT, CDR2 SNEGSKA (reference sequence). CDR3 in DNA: TGCAGTGCTCCGACTTTGGGGGGGGAAGGCTCCTACAATGAGCAGTTCTTC. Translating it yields CSAPTLGGEGSYNEQFF.

The CDR3 sequence is CSSVRDSSYNEQFF. The DNA for the CDR3 is TGCAGTAGTGTTAGGGACAGCTCCTACAATGAGCAGTTCTTC. The rearrangement uses TRBV20-1 and TRBJ2-1; 7 bases agree with TRBD1. The CDR3 contains 14 residues. V lost 8 bases and J lost 0; bases outside the gene matches: 7. Germline lookup yields CDR1 DFQATT and CDR2 SNEGSKA (reference sequence).

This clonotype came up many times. CDR3 sequence: CASSPTGSAGYTF. The DNA for the CDR3 is TGTGCCAGCAGCCCGACAGGGTCGGCTGGCTACACCTTC. The chain links TRBV11-1 to TRBJ1-2; 7 bases line up with TRBD1. The ends lost 5 bases at V and 7 bases at J; junction bases unmatched: 7. CDR1 and CDR2 from the germline V gene are SGHAT and FQDESV (reference sequence). CDR3 size: 13 residues. Filled out from reference TRBV11-1 and TRBJ1-2, the complete variable domain reads EAEVAQSPRYKITEKSQAVAFWCDPISGHATLYWYRQILGQGPELLVQFQDESVVDDSQLPKDRFSAERLKGVDSTLKIQPAELGDSAMYLCASSPTGSAGYTFGSGTRLTVV.